This T cell receptor beta chain is from a study of blood T cell repertoires in COVID-19. In the study overall: COVID-19 samples collected from the United States, Italy and Spain covered acute and convalescent phases.

The V end lost 4 bases, the J end lost 1 base, and 11 bases lay between the germline ends. The CDR3 totals 14 residues. Germline CDR1 SGDLS, CDR2 YYNGEE. Participant ages covered roughly 18 to 89 years across 25 or so US areas. Cohorts were based on clinical histories the participants reported. As originally analysed: The authors estimated nucleated cell counts from reference gene primer amplification. Repertoires were generated with immunoSEQ multiplex PCR, while TCRdb's copy carries only in-frame clones and drops some. The DNA gave D and trimming, while V, J and clone size come from that table. The profile shows about 180,000 clones, approximately 89% of them singletons.

This sequence originates from a woman aged 35 to 49 with acute COVID-19. What was sequenced was PBMCs or T cells enriched from blood (not recorded which). The chain uses TRBV9 and TRBJ1-1; D gene unclear. The DNA for the CDR3 is TGTGCCAGCAGCAACCCTCGAGGGAACACTGAAGCTTTCTTT. This sequence encodes CASSNPRGNTEAFF. The full variable domain, its missing parts supplied by reference TRBV9 and TRBJ1-1, is DSGVTQTPKHLITATGQRVTLRCSPRSGDLSVYWYQQSLDQGLQFLIQYYNGEERAKGNILERFSAQQFPDLHSELNLSSLELGDSALYFCASSNPRGNTEAFFGQGTRLTVV.